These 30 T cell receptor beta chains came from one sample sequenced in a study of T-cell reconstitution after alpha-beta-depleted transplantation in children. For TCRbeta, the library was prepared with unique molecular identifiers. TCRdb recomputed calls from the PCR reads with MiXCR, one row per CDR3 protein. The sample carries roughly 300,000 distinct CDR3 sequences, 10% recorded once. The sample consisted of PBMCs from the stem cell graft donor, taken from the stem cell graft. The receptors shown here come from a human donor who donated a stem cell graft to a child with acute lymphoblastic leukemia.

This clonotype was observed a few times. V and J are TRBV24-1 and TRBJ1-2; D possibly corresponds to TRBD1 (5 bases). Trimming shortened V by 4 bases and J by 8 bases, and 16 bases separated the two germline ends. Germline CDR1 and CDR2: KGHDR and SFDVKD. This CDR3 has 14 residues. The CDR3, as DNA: TGTGCCACCAGTGACAACAGGTCTCGTGGGGGCTACACCTTC. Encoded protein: CATSDNRSRGGYTF.

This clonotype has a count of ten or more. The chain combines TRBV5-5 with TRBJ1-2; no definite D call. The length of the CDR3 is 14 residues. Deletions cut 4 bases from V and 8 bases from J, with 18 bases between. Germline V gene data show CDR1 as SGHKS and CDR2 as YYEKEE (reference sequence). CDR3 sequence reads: CASSPRSSSYGYTF. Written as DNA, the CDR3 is TGTGCCAGCAGCCCGCGATCATCGAGTTACGGCTACACCTTC.

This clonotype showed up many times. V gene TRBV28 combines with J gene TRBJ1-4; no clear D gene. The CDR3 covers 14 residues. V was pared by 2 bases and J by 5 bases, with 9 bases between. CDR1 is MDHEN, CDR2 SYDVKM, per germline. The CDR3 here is CASSLGGINEKLFF. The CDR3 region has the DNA TGTGCCAGCAGTTTAGGAGGGATCAATGAAAAACTGTTTTTT.

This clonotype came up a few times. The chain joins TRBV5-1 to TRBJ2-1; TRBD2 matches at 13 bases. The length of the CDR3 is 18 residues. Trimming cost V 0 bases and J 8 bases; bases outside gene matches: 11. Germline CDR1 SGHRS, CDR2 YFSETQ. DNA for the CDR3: TGCGCCAGCAGCTTGGCCCCTCTACTAGCGGGAGGGCAGTATGAGCAGTTCTTC. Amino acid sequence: CASSLAPLLAGGQYEQFF.

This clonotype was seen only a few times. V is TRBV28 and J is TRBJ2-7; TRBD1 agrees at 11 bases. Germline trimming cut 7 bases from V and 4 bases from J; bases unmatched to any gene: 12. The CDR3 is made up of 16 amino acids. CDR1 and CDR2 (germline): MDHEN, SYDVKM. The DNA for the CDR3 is TGTGCCAGCACAAATACCCGGGGACAGGGGGAATACGAGCAGTACTTC. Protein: CASTNTRGQGEYEQYF. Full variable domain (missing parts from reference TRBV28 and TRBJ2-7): DVKVTQSSRYLVKRTGEKVFLECVQDMDHENMFWYRQDPGLGLRLIYFSYDVKMKEKGDIPEGYSVSREKKERFSLILESASTNQTSMYLCASTNTRGQGEYEQYFGPGTRLTVT.

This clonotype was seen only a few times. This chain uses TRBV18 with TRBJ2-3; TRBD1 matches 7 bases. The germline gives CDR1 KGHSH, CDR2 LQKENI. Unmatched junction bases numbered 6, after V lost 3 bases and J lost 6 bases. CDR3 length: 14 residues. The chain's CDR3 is CASSPGTARDTQYF. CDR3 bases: TGTGCCAGCTCACCCGGGACAGCGAGGGATACGCAGTATTTT.

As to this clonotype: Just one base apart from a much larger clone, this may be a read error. CDR3 coding DNA: TGCGCCAGCAGCCAGATCGGACAGGGGCGGAACGAGCAGTACTTC. This gives the protein CASSQIGQGRNEQYF. The chain has TRBV4-1 and TRBJ2-7; 9 bases agree with TRBD1. Losses at the gene ends were 3 bases for V and 5 bases for J; bases not matched to a gene: 8. CDR1 is MGHRA and CDR2 is YSYEKL in the germline V gene. The CDR3 contains 15 residues.

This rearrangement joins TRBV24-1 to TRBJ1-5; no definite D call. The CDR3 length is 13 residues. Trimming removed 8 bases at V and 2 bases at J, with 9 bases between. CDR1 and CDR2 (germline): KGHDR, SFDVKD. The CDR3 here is CATMGIGNQPQHF. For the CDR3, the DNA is TGTGCCACCATGGGGATTGGCAATCAGCCCCAGCATTTT.

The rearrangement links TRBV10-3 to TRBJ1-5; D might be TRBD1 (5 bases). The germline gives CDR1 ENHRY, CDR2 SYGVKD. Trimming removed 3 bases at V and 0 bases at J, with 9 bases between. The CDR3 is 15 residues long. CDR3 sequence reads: CAISDWGFSNQPQHF. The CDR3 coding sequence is TGTGCCATCAGTGACTGGGGGTTTAGCAATCAGCCCCAGCATTTT.

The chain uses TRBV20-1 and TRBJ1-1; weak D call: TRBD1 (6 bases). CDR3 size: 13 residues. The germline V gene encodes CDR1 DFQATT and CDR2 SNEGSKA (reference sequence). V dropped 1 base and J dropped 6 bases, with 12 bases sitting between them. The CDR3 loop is CSARVGGGPEAFF. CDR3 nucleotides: TGCAGTGCTAGAGTTGGGGGGGGGCCTGAAGCTTTCTTT.

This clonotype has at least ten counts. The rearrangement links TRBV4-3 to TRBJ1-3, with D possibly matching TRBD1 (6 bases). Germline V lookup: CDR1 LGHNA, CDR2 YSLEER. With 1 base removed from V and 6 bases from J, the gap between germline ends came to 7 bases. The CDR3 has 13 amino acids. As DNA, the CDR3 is TGCGCCAGCAGCCAAGGGACAGAAAACACCATATATTTT. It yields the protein CASSQGTENTIYF.

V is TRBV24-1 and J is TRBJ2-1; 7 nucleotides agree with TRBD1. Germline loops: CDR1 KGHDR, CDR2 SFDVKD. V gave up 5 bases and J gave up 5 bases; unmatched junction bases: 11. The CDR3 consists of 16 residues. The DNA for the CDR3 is TGTGCCACCAGTGCCAGACAGGGTAGGAGAGACAATGAGCAGTTCTTC. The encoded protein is CATSARQGRRDNEQFF.

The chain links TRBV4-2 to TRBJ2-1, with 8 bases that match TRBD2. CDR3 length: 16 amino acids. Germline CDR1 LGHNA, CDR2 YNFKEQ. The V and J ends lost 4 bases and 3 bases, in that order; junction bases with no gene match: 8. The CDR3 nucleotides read TGTGCCAGCAGCCTCCAGCCCGGGACTAGCTACAATGAGCAGTTCTTC. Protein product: CASSLQPGTSYNEQFF.

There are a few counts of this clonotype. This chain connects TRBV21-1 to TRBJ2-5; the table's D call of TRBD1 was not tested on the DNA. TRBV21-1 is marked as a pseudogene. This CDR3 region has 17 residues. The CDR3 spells CASSTQPRGTLKETQYF. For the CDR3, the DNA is TGTGCCAGCAGCACTCAACCCAGGGGGACACTTAAAGAGACCCAGTACTTC.

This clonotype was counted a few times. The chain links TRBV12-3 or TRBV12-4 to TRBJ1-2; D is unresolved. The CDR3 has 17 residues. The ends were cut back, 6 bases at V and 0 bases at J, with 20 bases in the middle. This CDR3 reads CASSPKGRLLANYGYTF. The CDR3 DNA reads TGTGCCAGCAGCCCGAAAGGACGGCTATTAGCTAACTATGGCTACACCTTC.

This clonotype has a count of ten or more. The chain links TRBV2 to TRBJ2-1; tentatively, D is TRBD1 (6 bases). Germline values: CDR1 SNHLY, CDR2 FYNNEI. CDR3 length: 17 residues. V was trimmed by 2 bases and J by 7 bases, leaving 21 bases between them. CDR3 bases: TGTGCCAGCAGTGAAAGGACAGTCCCTCCTCTAGAGAATGAGCAGTTCTTC. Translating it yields CASSERTVPPLENEQFF.

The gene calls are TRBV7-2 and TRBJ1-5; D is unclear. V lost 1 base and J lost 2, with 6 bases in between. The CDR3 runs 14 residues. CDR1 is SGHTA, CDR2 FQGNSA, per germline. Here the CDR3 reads CASSLVQGNQPQHF. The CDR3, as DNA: TGTGCCAGCAGCTTAGTCCAGGGCAATCAGCCCCAGCATTTT.

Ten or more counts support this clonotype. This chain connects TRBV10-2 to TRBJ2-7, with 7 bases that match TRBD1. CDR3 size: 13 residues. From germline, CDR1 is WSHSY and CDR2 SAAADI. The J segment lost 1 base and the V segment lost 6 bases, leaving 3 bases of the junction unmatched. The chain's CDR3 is CASRRDRSYEQYF. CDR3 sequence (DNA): TGCGCCAGCAGAAGGGACAGATCCTACGAGCAGTACTTC.

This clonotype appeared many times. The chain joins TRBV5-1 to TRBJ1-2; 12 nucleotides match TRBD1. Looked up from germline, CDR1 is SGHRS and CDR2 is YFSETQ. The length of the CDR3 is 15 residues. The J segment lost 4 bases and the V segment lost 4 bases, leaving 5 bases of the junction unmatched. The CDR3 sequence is CASSPGQGAVYGYTF. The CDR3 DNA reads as TGCGCCAGCAGCCCGGGACAGGGGGCCGTCTATGGCTACACCTTC.

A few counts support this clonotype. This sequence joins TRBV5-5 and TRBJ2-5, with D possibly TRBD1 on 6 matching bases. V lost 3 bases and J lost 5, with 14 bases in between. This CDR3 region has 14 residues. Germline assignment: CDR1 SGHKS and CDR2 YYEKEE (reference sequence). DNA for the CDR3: TGTGCCAGCAGCTCGGACAGTCCGTGGGAGACCCAGTACTTC. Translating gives CASSSDSPWETQYF.

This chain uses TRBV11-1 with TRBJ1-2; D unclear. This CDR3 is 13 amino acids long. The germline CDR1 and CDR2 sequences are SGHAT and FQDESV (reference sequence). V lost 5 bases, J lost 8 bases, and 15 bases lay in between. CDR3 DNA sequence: TGTGCCAGCAGCCCTCCGTACGGGCGCGGCTACACCTTC. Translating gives CASSPPYGRGYTF.

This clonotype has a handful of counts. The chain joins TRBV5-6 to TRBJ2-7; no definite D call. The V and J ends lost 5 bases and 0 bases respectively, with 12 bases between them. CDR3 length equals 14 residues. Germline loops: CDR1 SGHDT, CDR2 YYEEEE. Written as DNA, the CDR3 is TGTGCCAGCAGAGGACCGTCGAGCTCCTACGAGCAGTACTTC. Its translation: CASRGPSSSYEQYF.

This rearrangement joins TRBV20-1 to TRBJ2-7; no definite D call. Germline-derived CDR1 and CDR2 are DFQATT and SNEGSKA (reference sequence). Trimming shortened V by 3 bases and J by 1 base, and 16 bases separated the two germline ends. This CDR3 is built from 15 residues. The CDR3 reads CSASGSKGSSYEQYF. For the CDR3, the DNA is TGCAGTGCTAGCGGCAGTAAGGGCAGTTCCTACGAGCAGTACTTC.

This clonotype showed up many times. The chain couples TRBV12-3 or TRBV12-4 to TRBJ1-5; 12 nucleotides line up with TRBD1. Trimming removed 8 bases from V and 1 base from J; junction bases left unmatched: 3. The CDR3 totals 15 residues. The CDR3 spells CASGGQGASNQPQHF. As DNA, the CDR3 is TGTGCCAGCGGGGGACAGGGGGCGAGCAATCAGCCCCAGCATTTT.

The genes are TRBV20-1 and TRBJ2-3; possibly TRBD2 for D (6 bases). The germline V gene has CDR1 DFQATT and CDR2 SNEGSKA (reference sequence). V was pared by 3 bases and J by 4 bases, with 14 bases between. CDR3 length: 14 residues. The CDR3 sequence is CSARALAVPDTQYF. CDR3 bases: TGCAGTGCTAGGGCGTTAGCGGTTCCAGATACGCAGTATTTT.

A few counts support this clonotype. The CDR3 DNA reads TGTGCCAGCAGCCCCCGGAGGATTCGGGATGAGCAGTTCTTC. Translating gives CASSPRRIRDEQFF. The chain recombines TRBV3-1 with TRBJ2-1; the D gene is possibly TRBD2 (5 bases). The CDR3 is made up of 14 amino acids. Germline V CDR1 and CDR2: LGHDT, YNNKEL (reference sequence). The V end lost 4 bases, the J end lost 8 bases, and 15 bases lay between the germline ends.

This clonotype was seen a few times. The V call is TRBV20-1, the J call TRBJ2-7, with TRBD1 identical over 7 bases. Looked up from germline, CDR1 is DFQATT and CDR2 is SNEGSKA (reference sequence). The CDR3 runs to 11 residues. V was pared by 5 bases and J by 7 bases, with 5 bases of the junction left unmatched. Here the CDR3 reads CSAGQVGEQYF. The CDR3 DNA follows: TGCAGTGCTGGACAGGTTGGGGAGCAGTACTTC.

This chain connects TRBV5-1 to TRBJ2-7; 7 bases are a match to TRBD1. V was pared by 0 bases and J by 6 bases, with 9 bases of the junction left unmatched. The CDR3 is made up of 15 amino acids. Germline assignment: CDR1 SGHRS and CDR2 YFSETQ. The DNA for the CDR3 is TGCGCCAGCAGCTTGGATCTGGGCAGGGGGAGCGAGCAGTACTTC. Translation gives CASSLDLGRGSEQYF.

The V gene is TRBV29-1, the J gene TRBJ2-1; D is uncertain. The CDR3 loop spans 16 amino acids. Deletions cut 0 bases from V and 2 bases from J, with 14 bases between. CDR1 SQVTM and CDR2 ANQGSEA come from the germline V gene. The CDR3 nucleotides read TGCAGCGTTGAAGAGGTCGACTTGTTTACCTACAATGAGCAGTTCTTC. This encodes CSVEEVDLFTYNEQFF.

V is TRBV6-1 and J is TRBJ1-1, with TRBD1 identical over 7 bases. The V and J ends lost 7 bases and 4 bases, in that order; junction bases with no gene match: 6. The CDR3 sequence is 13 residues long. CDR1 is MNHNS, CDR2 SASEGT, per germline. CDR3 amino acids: CASKTGDGTEAFF. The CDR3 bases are TGTGCCAGCAAAACAGGGGACGGCACTGAAGCTTTCTTT.